Shown below are 26 T cell receptor beta chains from a single sample sequenced in a study of blood T cell repertoires in COVID-19. Method: immunoSEQ multiplex PCR; TCRdb's copy keeps in-frame clones and lacks some. The sample carries approximately 250,000 clones, nearly 85% recorded once. Sequenced: peripheral blood. The receptors were sampled from a human donor in a cohort sampled during active COVID-19.

Many counts were recorded for this clone. The rearrangement links TRBV9 to TRBJ2-7, with 7 bases matching TRBD2. The CDR3 is 15 residues long. Trimming took 0 bases from V and 0 from J; bases not matched to a gene: 3. CDR1 and CDR2 (germline): SGDLS, YYNGEE. CDR3 region: CASSVDPSGSYEQYF. The CDR3 DNA reads as TGTGCCAGCAGCGTAGACCCTAGCGGCTCCTACGAGCAGTACTTC.

The chain joins TRBV6-5 to TRBJ2-7; 7 positions match TRBD1. The CDR3 extends over 15 amino acids. Germline V gives CDR1 MNHEY, CDR2 SVGAGI. V gave up 2 bases and J gave up 3 bases; unmatched junction bases: 7. This CDR3 is CASSYATGSHYEQYF. CDR3 nucleotide sequence: TGTGCCAGCAGTTACGCGACAGGGAGCCACTACGAGCAGTACTTC.

The chain combines TRBV5-1 with TRBJ1-5, with TRBD1 identical over 8 bases. V trimming: 0 bases; J trimming: 2 bases; junction bases outside the gene matches: 10. This CDR3 is built from 18 residues. CDR1 and CDR2 (germline): SGHRS, YFSETQ. CDR3 coding DNA: TGCGCCAGCAGCTTGGGAGGAAGTGGACAGGGCGGCAATCAGCCCCAGCATTTT. Translation: CASSLGGSGQGGNQPQHF.

V is TRBV5-4 and J is TRBJ2-2, with 7 bases matching TRBD1. The CDR3 extends over 16 amino acids. The V gene end was trimmed by 3 bases and the J gene end by 2 bases; junction bases not matched to a gene: 7. Germline CDR1 SGHNT, CDR2 YYREEE (reference sequence). The CDR3 spells CASSSSQGSNTGELFF. The CDR3 region has the DNA TGTGCCAGCAGCTCTTCACAGGGGTCCAACACCGGGGAGCTGTTTTTT.

The chain has TRBV7-2 and TRBJ2-1; D ambiguous. Trimming pared 3 bases from V and 4 bases from J, leaving 13 bases between. Germline V gene data show CDR1 as SGHTA and CDR2 as FQGNSA. This CDR3 is built from 15 residues. CDR3: CASSFSREAYNEQFF. CDR3 nucleotides: TGTGCCAGCAGCTTTTCGAGAGAAGCGTACAATGAGCAGTTCTTC.

This chain joins TRBV19 and TRBJ2-7, with TRBD1 matching 10 bases. The CDR3 runs to 14 residues. V shed 9 bases and J 3 bases; nucleotides not matched to a gene: 8. The germline CDR1 and CDR2 sequences are LNHDA and SQIVND (reference sequence). CDR3 DNA: TGTGCCAGCCAGGGAGGACAGGGGGACTACGAGCAGTACTTC. This translates into CASQGGQGDYEQYF.

The genes are TRBV5-4 and TRBJ2-3; no definite D call. Trimming removed 1 base from V and 0 bases from J, with 9 bases in between. The germline CDR1 and CDR2 sequences are SGHNT and YYREEE (reference sequence). The CDR3 has 15 amino acids. The CDR3 DNA follows: TGTGCCAGCAGCTTGAAACGGGTTAGCACAGATACGCAGTATTTT. Translated: CASSLKRVSTDTQYF.

The rearrangement uses TRBV5-1 and TRBJ2-7; 10 bases map to TRBD2. The J segment lost 1 base and the V segment lost 3 bases, leaving 7 bases of the junction unmatched. CDR1 SGHRS and CDR2 YFSETQ come from the germline V gene. The length of the CDR3 is 16 residues. The CDR3 loop reads CASSWTSGVGSYEQYF. DNA for the CDR3: TGCGCCAGCAGCTGGACTAGCGGAGTGGGGTCCTACGAGCAGTACTTC.

The genes are TRBV11-2 and TRBJ2-1, with no clear D. Trimming removed 0 bases from V and 7 bases from J, with 7 bases in between. The CDR3 is made up of 13 amino acids. Germline CDR1 reads SGHAT; CDR2 reads FQNNGV. CDR3 residues: CASSLDLRNEQFF. CDR3 sequence (DNA): TGTGCCAGCAGCTTAGATCTTCGGAATGAGCAGTTCTTC.

The count of this clone is one. The gene calls are TRBV7-8 and TRBJ2-3; 7 bases fit TRBD1. Germline values: CDR1 SGHVS, CDR2 FQNEAQ. This CDR3 is 16 amino acids long. Unmatched junction bases numbered 6, after V lost 1 base and J lost 2 bases. In DNA, the CDR3 is TGTGCCAGCAGCTTAGACAGGGGATTCCCCACAGATACGCAGTATTTT. It translates to CASSLDRGFPTDTQYF.

This rearrangement joins TRBV24-1 to TRBJ2-2; TRBD1 matches 7 bases. Germline V gene data show CDR1 as KGHDR and CDR2 as SFDVKD. This CDR3 region has 14 residues. V shed 9 bases and J 1 base; nucleotides not matched to a gene: 4. This CDR3 is CATFDRVNTGELFF. CDR3 bases: TGTGCCACCTTCGACAGGGTGAACACCGGGGAGCTGTTTTTT.

The chain carries TRBV2 and TRBJ2-3, with TRBD1 identical over 8 bases. The CDR3 runs to 15 residues. Unmatched junction bases numbered 5, after V lost 6 bases and J lost 0 bases. Germline CDR1 is SNHLY and CDR2 is FYNNEI. CDR3 DNA: TGTGCCAGCAGGCGACAGGGGTCTAGCACAGATACGCAGTATTTT. This gives the protein CASRRQGSSTDTQYF. Full variable domain (missing parts from reference TRBV2 and TRBJ2-3): EPEVTQTPSHQVTQMGQEVILRCVPISNHLYFYWYRQILGQKVEFLVSFYNNEISEKSEIFDDQFSVERPDGSNFTLKIRSTKLEDSAMYFCASRRQGSSTDTQYFGPGTRLTVL.

This clone was counted only a few times. V gene TRBV5-4 combines with J gene TRBJ2-7; 7 positions match TRBD1. The CDR3 runs to 16 residues. Losses at the gene ends were 1 base for V and 2 bases for J; bases not matched to a gene: 9. Germline CDR1 is SGHNT and CDR2 is YYREEE (reference sequence). CDR3 amino acids: CASSLPDRASTYEQYF. The DNA of the CDR3 is TGTGCCAGCAGCTTGCCCGACAGGGCGTCAACCTACGAGCAGTACTTC. The full variable domain, with the rest looked up from reference TRBV5-4 and TRBJ2-7, is ETGVTQSPTHLIKTRGQQVTLRCSSQSGHNTVSWYQQALGQGPQFIFQYYREEENGRGNFPPRFSGLQFPNYSSELNVNALELDDSALYLCASSLPDRASTYEQYFGPGTRLTVT.

This chain connects TRBV11-2 to TRBJ2-7, with 7 bases lining up with TRBD2. CDR1 and CDR2 (germline): SGHAT, FQNNGV. After removal of 4 bases from V and 1 base from J, the junction contained 4 bases not matched to a gene. The CDR3 loop spans 14 amino acids. As DNA, the CDR3 is TGTGCCAGCAGCTGGGACTACCAATCCTACGAGCAGTACTTC. This translates into CASSWDYQSYEQYF.

This sequence joins TRBV5-1 and TRBJ1-2; D not resolved. Trimming pared 3 bases from V and 8 bases from J, leaving 20 bases between. CDR3 size: 15 residues. The germline CDR1 and CDR2 sequences are SGHRS and YFSETQ. CDR3 residues: CASSSSPELRMGYTF. CDR3 in DNA: TGCGCCAGCAGCTCTTCACCGGAGCTCCGGATGGGCTACACCTTC.

This chain uses TRBV5-8 with TRBJ2-1; D might be TRBD2 (5 bases). Germline CDR1 SGHTS, CDR2 YDEGEE. The V and J ends lost 3 bases and 4 bases respectively, with 23 bases between them. CDR3 length equals 18 residues. CDR3 residues: CASSSTDTSHSRYNEQFF. DNA for the CDR3: TGTGCCAGCAGCTCGACTGATACTAGTCACAGCCGATACAATGAGCAGTTCTTC.

The V and J genes are TRBV3-1 (or the pseudogene TRBV3-2) and TRBJ2-7; 12 nucleotides agree with TRBD1. The CDR3 is made up of 15 amino acids. J gave up 6 bases and V 1 base, and 4 bases lay outside the gene matches. The germline V gene encodes CDR1 LGHDT and CDR2 YNNKEL (reference sequence). CDR3 DNA sequence: TGTGCCAGCAGCCAAGGCGGGACAGGGGGCCGCGAGCAGTACTTC. It codes for CASSQGGTGGREQYF.

V gene TRBV5-6 combines with J gene TRBJ2-7; D is unresolved. From germline, CDR1 is SGHDT and CDR2 YYEEEE. This CDR3 has 13 residues. Trimming took 2 bases from V and 5 from J, leaving 11 bases between them. The CDR3 loop reads CASSFLLSNEQYF. The CDR3 DNA follows: TGTGCCAGCAGCTTTTTGCTGAGCAACGAGCAGTACTTC.

The chain recombines TRBV2 with TRBJ2-3, with 9 bases that match TRBD1. V lost 9 bases to trimming and J lost 3 bases; unmatched junction nucleotides: 10. Per the germline V gene, CDR1 is SNHLY and CDR2 is FYNNEI. The CDR3 consists of 15 residues. The CDR3 protein is CASQGQGRRTDTQYF. CDR3 bases: TGTGCCAGTCAGGGACAGGGCCGGAGGACAGATACGCAGTATTTT.

The chain recombines TRBV5-1 with TRBJ2-7; tentative D call: TRBD2 (5 bases). Trimming left V 0 bases short and J 6 bases short, with 7 bases between. CDR1 is SGHRS, CDR2 YFSETQ, per germline. The CDR3 contains 12 residues. The CDR3 DNA sequence: TGCGCCAGCAGCTTGGATGGGAGCGAGCAGTACTTC. Its protein product is CASSLDGSEQYF.

The chain is built from TRBV19 and TRBJ2-2, with unresolved D. Trimming pared 6 bases from V and 6 bases from J, leaving 11 bases between. This CDR3 region has 13 residues. CDR1 is LNHDA, CDR2 SQIVND, per germline (reference sequence). The CDR3 reads CASRLDTAGELFF. The DNA for the CDR3 is TGTGCCAGTAGATTAGACACAGCCGGGGAGCTGTTTTTT.

The genes are TRBV5-6 and TRBJ2-1; D is unclear. Per germline, CDR1 SGHDT and CDR2 YYEEEE. V was cut by 1 base and J by 0 bases, with 11 bases left in between. This CDR3 is 16 amino acids long. The CDR3 DNA is TGTGCCAGCAGCTTGTACGGCGGAAGCTCCTACAATGAGCAGTTCTTC. It codes for CASSLYGGSSYNEQFF.

The J gene is TRBJ2-7, the V gene TRBV10-1; weak D call: TRBD2 (5 bases). Per the germline V gene, CDR1 is WNHNN and CDR2 is SYGVQD (reference sequence). The ends were cut back, 5 bases at V and 1 base at J, with 18 bases in the middle. The CDR3 runs 16 residues. The CDR3 is CASSKSAGYRSYEQYF. CDR3 in DNA: TGCGCCAGCAGTAAAAGCGCGGGCTACCGGTCCTACGAGCAGTACTTC.

The chain uses TRBV6-5 and TRBJ2-1; D is ambiguous. Trimming shortened V by 4 bases and J by 9 bases, and 7 bases separated the two germline ends. The germline V gene encodes CDR1 MNHEY and CDR2 SVGAGI. CDR3 length: 11 residues. The CDR3 DNA follows: TGTGCCAGCAGTTCCCACATTGAGCAGTTCTTC. Residues: CASSSHIEQFF.

The V and J genes are TRBV5-1 and TRBJ2-7; D remains ambiguous. The V gene lost 4 bases and the J gene lost 0 bases, with 14 bases spanning the gap. The CDR3 is 15 amino acids. Per germline, CDR1 SGHRS and CDR2 YFSETQ. CDR3 nucleotides: TGCGCCAGCAGCCCACCGGCGGTCGGCTCCTACGAGCAGTACTTC. Translating it yields CASSPPAVGSYEQYF.

The V and J genes are TRBV6-4 and TRBJ2-2; D call uncertain. The germline V and J ends were trimmed by 6 bases and 0 bases, with 5 bases remaining between them. This CDR3 has 13 amino acids. Germline V CDR1 and CDR2: MRHNA, SNTAGT. CDR3 residues: CASRQANTGELFF. The CDR3 DNA reads TGTGCCAGCAGACAAGCGAACACCGGGGAGCTGTTTTTT.